This T cell receptor beta chain was identified during a study of T cells in Graves' hyperthyroidism and ophthalmopathy. The investigators amplified TCR beta CDR3 regions from RNA transcripts. Researchers ran a first-round RT-PCR on the TCR CDR3 using the HTBI primer set. TCRdb analysed the multiplex PCR reads with MiXCR anew, one entry per CDR3 protein. Of some 440,000 distinct CDR3 sequences listed, approximately 14% are singletons. This clonotype was counted ten times or more. The sequencing sample was made of blood. The TCR originated in a woman aged 18-29 years with Graves' hyperthyroidism.

CDR3 DNA sequence: TGTGCCAGCAGTGGGGAAGATCCGACTAGCGGGCACAATGAGCAGTTCTTC. Protein: CASSGEDPTSGHNEQFF. The rearrangement uses TRBV6-1 and TRBJ2-1, with 10 bases that match TRBD2. The J segment lost 5 bases and the V segment lost 4 bases, leaving 11 bases of the junction unmatched. Per germline, CDR1 MNHNS and CDR2 SASEGT. The CDR3 totals 17 residues.